This entry lists 28 T cell receptor beta chains sequenced from one sample in a study of shared clonotypes between healthy human individuals. Repertoires were generated with immunoSEQ multiplex PCR, while TCRdb's copy carries only in-frame clones and drops some. Here the sample spans around 700,000 clones, 73% being singletons. The material sequenced was memory CD4+ T cells sorted from blood. Subset in this sample: CD45RA-negative fraction. The receptors stem from a woman in her 30s in good health.

This clone was observed a few times. The genes are TRBV4-1 and TRBJ1-5; the match to TRBD1 covers 7 bases. Unmatched junction bases numbered 10, after V lost 0 bases and J lost 5 bases. The CDR3 has 17 residues. The germline V gene encodes CDR1 MGHRA and CDR2 YSYEKL. The CDR3 here is CASSQDVRGGVHQPQHF. In nucleotides, the CDR3 is TGCGCCAGCAGCCAAGATGTGAGAGGGGGCGTTCATCAGCCCCAGCATTTT.

The chain recombines TRBV14 with TRBJ2-5; 7 bases are shared with TRBD1. The CDR3 sequence is 15 residues long. Germline V gene data show CDR1 as SGHDN and CDR2 as FVKESK. V gave up 0 bases and J gave up 6 bases; unmatched junction bases: 7. The CDR3 sequence is CASSQDKGAQKTQYF. For the CDR3, the DNA is TGTGCCAGCAGCCAAGATAAGGGGGCGCAGAAGACCCAGTACTTC.

This clone was seen more than once but under ten times. The gene calls are TRBV27 and TRBJ2-7; D call uncertain. Between the trimmed V and J ends, which lost 0 bases and 2 bases, there was a span of 11 bases. Germline V gene data show CDR1 as MNHEY and CDR2 as SMNVEV (reference sequence). This CDR3 contains 15 residues. The CDR3 loop reads CASSLSGSHTYEQYF. The DNA of the CDR3 is TGTGCCAGCAGTTTATCGGGATCCCACACCTACGAGCAGTACTTC.

This chain uses TRBV5-1 with TRBJ2-1, with TRBD2 identical over 11 bases. Germline lookup yields CDR1 SGHRS and CDR2 YFSETQ. V dropped 0 bases and J dropped 3; count of bases not matched to a gene: 5. CDR3 length equals 17 residues. CDR3 loop: CASSLDATSGVYNEQFF. For the CDR3, the DNA is TGCGCCAGCAGCTTGGACGCGACTAGCGGGGTCTACAATGAGCAGTTCTTC.

The chain links TRBV7-6 to TRBJ2-1; 7 nucleotides align to TRBD1. CDR1 and CDR2 (germline): SGHVS, FNYEAQ. This CDR3 region has 17 residues. V dropped 4 bases and J dropped 2; count of bases not matched to a gene: 11. The CDR3 DNA reads TGTGCCAGCAGCTCGATCACGGACAGGACCACCTACAATGAGCAGTTCTTC. Translation gives CASSSITDRTTYNEQFF.

This chain uses TRBV28 with TRBJ2-3, with 7 bases that match TRBD2. The junction had 13 bases not matched to a gene; V was cut back by 6 bases and J by 4 bases. Germline V lookup: CDR1 MDHEN, CDR2 SYDVKM. The CDR3 extends over 16 amino acids. The CDR3 is CASRERDRYNSDTQYF. CDR3 nucleotide sequence: TGTGCCAGCAGAGAGCGGGACCGCTATAATTCAGATACGCAGTATTTT.

V is TRBV30 and J is TRBJ1-1; the D is unclear. V lost 4 bases, J lost 1 base, and 7 bases lay in between. CDR3 length: 12 residues. Germline CDR1 and CDR2: GTSNPN and SVGIG (reference sequence). The CDR3 spells CAWIVANTEAFF. DNA of the CDR3: TGTGCCTGGATAGTAGCGAACACTGAAGCTTTCTTT.

This chain uses TRBV18 with TRBJ2-2, with TRBD2 identical over 7 bases. Trimming took 3 bases from V and 5 from J; bases not matched to a gene: 9. This CDR3 is built from 16 residues. The germline CDR1 and CDR2 sequences are KGHSH and LQKENI. The CDR3 sequence: CASSPFAGELTGELFF. In DNA, the CDR3 is TGTGCCAGCTCACCGTTCGCGGGAGAGTTGACCGGGGAGCTGTTTTTT.

The chain combines TRBV14 with TRBJ2-7; 8 positions agree with TRBD1. Germline CDR1 and CDR2: SGHDN and FVKESK. This CDR3 comprises 15 residues. J lost 7 bases, V lost 4 bases, and 12 bases had no gene match. The CDR3 reads CASSPQGRGLYEQYF. CDR3 DNA: TGTGCCAGCAGCCCCCAGGGCAGGGGGCTTTATGAGCAGTACTTC. The whole variable domain, remainder taken from reference TRBV14 and TRBJ2-7, is EAGVTQFPSHSVIEKGQTVTLRCDPISGHDNLYWYRRVMGKEIKFLLHFVKESKQDESGMPNNRFLAERTGGTYSTLKVQPAELEDSGVYFCASSPQGRGLYEQYFGPGTRLTVT.

The genes are TRBV2 and TRBJ1-2; D possibly corresponds to TRBD1 (5 bases). V lost 1 base and J lost 6, with 15 bases in between. The CDR3 contains 15 residues. Germline V gene lookup returns CDR1 SNHLY and CDR2 FYNNEI. Written as DNA, the CDR3 is TGTGCCAGCAGTGAAGAGCAGTCCGACAGAAATGGCTACACCTTC. Its protein product is CASSEEQSDRNGYTF.

The chain combines TRBV5-1 with TRBJ1-6; 9 bases fit TRBD1. The V gene's germline CDR1 is SGHRS and CDR2 YFSETQ. V lost 1 base to trimming and J lost 10 bases; unmatched junction nucleotides: 3. The CDR3 covers 14 residues. DNA for the CDR3: TGCGCCAGCAGCTTGAACAGGGGGCTCTCACCCCTCCACTTT. Its protein is CASSLNRGLSPLHF. Supplemented by reference TRBV5-1 and TRBJ1-6, the full variable domain reads KAGVTQTPRYLIKTRGQQVTLSCSPISGHRSVSWYQQTPGQGLQFLFEYFSETQRNKGNFPGRFSGRQFSNSRSEMNVSTLELGDSALYLCASSLNRGLSPLHFGNGTRLTVT.

This clone was detected a few times. The chain links TRBV5-1 to TRBJ2-1; 13 positions agree with TRBD2. Germline CDR1 reads SGHRS; CDR2 reads YFSETQ. The CDR3 sequence is 15 residues long. V lost 3 bases, J lost 7 bases, and 4 bases stayed unmatched. The CDR3 is CASSSWTSGSNEQFF. CDR3 coding DNA: TGCGCCAGCAGCTCCTGGACTAGCGGGAGTAATGAGCAGTTCTTC.

The gene calls are TRBV7-2 and TRBJ2-1, with TRBD1 matching over 8 bases. Germline V gene lookup returns CDR1 SGHTA and CDR2 FQGNSA. V shed 5 bases and J 2 bases; nucleotides not matched to a gene: 5. The CDR3 loop spans 15 amino acids. For the CDR3, the DNA is TGTGCCAGCAGCCCCCGGGACAGGCCCTACAATGAGCAGTTCTTC. It encodes CASSPRDRPYNEQFF.

This clone was picked up a small number of times. The rearrangement uses TRBV27 and TRBJ1-2; TRBD1 matches at 9 bases. The CDR3 totals 13 residues. J lost 8 bases, V lost 6 bases, and 7 bases had no gene match. The germline gives CDR1 MNHEY, CDR2 SMNVEV (reference sequence). The CDR3 region has the DNA TGTGCCAGCAGAGAAAGGACAGGGGTGGGCTACACCTTC. This gives the protein CASRERTGVGYTF.

This clone was picked up one time. This probably arose from a read error, given a far larger clone one base away. The chain is built from TRBV7-7 and TRBJ2-1; TRBD2 aligns across 10 bases. Unmatched junction bases numbered 2, after V lost 5 bases and J lost 7 bases. The CDR3 is made up of 13 amino acids. CDR1 SSHAT and CDR2 FNYEAQ come from the germline V gene (reference sequence). Here the CDR3 DNA reads TGTGCCAGCAGCGCGGGACTAGCGAATGAGCAGTTCTTC. Encoded protein: CASSAGLANEQFF.

This chain uses TRBV30 with TRBJ2-5; 7 bases are shared with TRBD1. The DNA matches TRBJ2-7 better at its end, which makes the J call doubtful. CDR3 size: 14 residues. Germline loops: CDR1 GTSNPN, CDR2 SVGIG (reference sequence). CDR3 protein: CAWSIQGSLYEQYF. The CDR3 nucleotides are TGTGCCTGGAGTATACAGGGGTCACTGTACGAGCAGTACTTC.

The gene calls are TRBV7-8 and TRBJ1-2; D is undetermined. The CDR3 is 13 residues long. Germline values: CDR1 SGHVS, CDR2 FQNEAQ. V was pared by 5 bases and J by 8 bases, with 15 bases between. The CDR3 sequence: CASSPGNLGGYTF. CDR3 DNA: TGTGCCAGCAGCCCCGGAAATCTTGGCGGCTACACCTTC.

In its sample, this clone was seen many times. This chain uses TRBV18 with TRBJ2-1, with 8 bases matching TRBD2. CDR1 is KGHSH, CDR2 LQKENI, per germline. The CDR3 runs to 16 residues. V lost 6 bases, J lost 6 bases, and 13 bases stayed unmatched. The CDR3 region is CASSPMNSGNSNEQFF. DNA for the CDR3: TGTGCCAGCTCCCCTATGAATAGCGGGAATTCCAATGAGCAGTTCTTC.

This CDR3 reads CASSFRTGGNEQYF. In nucleotides, the CDR3 is TGCGCCAGCAGCTTTCGGACAGGAGGTAACGAGCAGTACTTC. The chain is built from TRBV5-1 and TRBJ2-7; TRBD1 agrees at 7 bases. V dropped 2 bases and J dropped 5; count of bases not matched to a gene: 7. Per the germline V gene, CDR1 is SGHRS and CDR2 is YFSETQ. This CDR3 comprises 14 residues.

This chain joins TRBV27 and TRBJ1-1, with D maybe TRBD1 (6 bases). In germline, CDR1 is MNHEY, CDR2 SMNVEV (reference sequence). V dropped 4 bases and J dropped 5 bases, with 17 bases sitting between them. The CDR3 loop spans 15 amino acids. The CDR3 spells CASSSLVTGYTEAFF. In DNA, the CDR3 is TGTGCCAGCAGTTCACTTGTCACAGGGTATACTGAAGCTTTCTTT.

The rearrangement uses TRBV4-1 and TRBJ1-1; D gene ambiguous. There are 15 residues in the CDR3. The V end lost 4 bases, the J end lost 2 bases, and 14 bases lay between the germline ends. The V gene's germline CDR1 is MGHRA and CDR2 YSYEKL. This chain's CDR3 is CASSPTVQSNTEAFF. The CDR3 DNA is TGCGCCAGCAGCCCAACGGTCCAGAGTAACACTGAAGCTTTCTTT.

The sample holds a few counts of this clone. The CDR3 spells CASRVANEKLFF. The CDR3 DNA reads as TGTGCCAGCCGGGTCGCTAATGAAAAACTGTTTTTT. The chain combines TRBV2 with TRBJ1-4; no clear D gene. In germline, CDR1 is SNHLY, CDR2 FYNNEI. Trimming removed 8 bases from V and 3 bases from J, with 7 bases in between. This CDR3 has 12 amino acids.

About this clone: The junction departs from germline at one end; a sequencing error may be responsible. The chain has TRBV29-1 and TRBJ2-2; TRBD2 agrees at 7 bases. Per the germline V gene, CDR1 is SQVTM and CDR2 is ANQGSEA. The CDR3 consists of 12 residues. The CDR3 DNA reads as TGCAGCGTGGAAGGGGAGGGGAGGGAGCTGTTTTTT. Translating it yields CSVEGEGRELFF.

The rearrangement links TRBV25-1 to TRBJ2-7; no clear D gene. The CDR3 is 14 amino acids. Trimming stripped 7 bases from V and 2 bases from J, with 15 bases between. Germline V lookup: CDR1 MGHDK, CDR2 SYGVNS. In DNA, the CDR3 is TGTGCCAGCATGAGCAGCGCCCAGACCTACGAGCAGTACTTC. Translated, it gives CASMSSAQTYEQYF.

This clone was detected many times. The chain uses TRBV7-6 and TRBJ1-3; tentative D call: TRBD1 (5 bases). CDR3 length equals 18 residues. The ends were cut back, 2 bases at V and 0 bases at J, with 17 bases in the middle. CDR1 is SGHVS, CDR2 FNYEAQ, per germline. The CDR3 DNA follows: TGTGCCAGCAGCTTATGGGCGGGACTCTCTGACTCTGGAAACACCATATATTTT. It translates to CASSLWAGLSDSGNTIYF.

This clone was counted ten times or more. This chain connects TRBV27 to TRBJ1-5; 7 positions agree with TRBD1. Losses at the gene ends were 5 bases for V and 2 bases for J; bases not matched to a gene: 3. CDR3 length equals 14 residues. Germline loops: CDR1 MNHEY, CDR2 SMNVEV (reference sequence). CDR3 amino acids: CASSGDSRNQPQHF. CDR3 DNA sequence: TGTGCCAGCAGTGGGGACAGCCGCAATCAGCCCCAGCATTTT.

This clone was found once. This chain links TRBV4-1 with TRBJ1-2; D is perhaps TRBD1 (6 bases). Germline V gives CDR1 MGHRA, CDR2 YSYEKL. Between the trimmed V and J ends, which lost 4 bases and 2 bases, there was a span of 17 bases. CDR3 size: 16 residues. The CDR3 here is CASSRGGHRENYGYTF. The CDR3 DNA is TGCGCCAGCAGCCGCGGAGGCCACAGGGAGAACTATGGCTACACCTTC.

The chain employs TRBV30 and TRBJ2-4; 8 nucleotides agree with TRBD2. The CDR3 totals 13 residues. The germline V gene has CDR1 GTSNPN and CDR2 SVGIG (reference sequence). The V segment lost 2 bases and the J segment 6 bases; nucleotides outside the gene matches: 3. Here the CDR3 reads CAWSPGGPNIQYF. CDR3 DNA sequence: TGTGCCTGGAGTCCGGGAGGGCCAAACATTCAGTACTTC.